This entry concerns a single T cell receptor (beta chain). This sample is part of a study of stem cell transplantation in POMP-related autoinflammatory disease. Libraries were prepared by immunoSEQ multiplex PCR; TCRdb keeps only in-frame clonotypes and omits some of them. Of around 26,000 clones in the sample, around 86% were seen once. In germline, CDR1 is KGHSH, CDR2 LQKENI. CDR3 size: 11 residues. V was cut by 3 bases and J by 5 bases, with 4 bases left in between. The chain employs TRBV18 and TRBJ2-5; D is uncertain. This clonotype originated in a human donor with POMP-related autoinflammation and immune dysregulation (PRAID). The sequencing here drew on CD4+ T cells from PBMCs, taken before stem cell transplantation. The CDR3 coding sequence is TGTGCCAGCTCACCGATGGAGACCCAGTACTTC. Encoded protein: CASSPMETQYF.